This TCR beta chain was sequenced in a study of cytomegalovirus exposure and HLA in healthy donors. The length of the CDR3 is 12 residues. Germline V gives CDR1 SQVTM, CDR2 ANQGSEA. Trimming removed 4 bases from V and 5 bases from J, with 11 bases in between. Details on this clone: Its target is not known.

TCRdb's copy holds only in-frame clones and misses some; the assay was immunoSEQ multiplex PCR. This sample has some 90,000 clones, with 96% found just once. The study, taken as a whole, reports: The investigators catalogued 164 TCR beta chains as cytomegalovirus-associated.

The rearrangement uses TRBV29-1 and TRBJ2-5; no clear D gene. The source is a man aged 18 to 30 in good health and CMV-seronegative. Sequencing used PBMCs. The CDR3 region has the DNA TGCAGCGTTGGGTGGGTCGGGGAGACCCAGTACTTC. Translated, it gives CSVGWVGETQYF. The variable domain in full, with the rest retrieved from reference TRBV29-1 and TRBJ2-5, is SAVISQKPSRDICQRGTSLTIQCQVDSQVTMMFWYRQQPGQSLTLIATANQGSEATYESGFVIDKFPISRPNLTFSTLTVSNMSPEDSSIYLCSVGWVGETQYFGPGTRLLVL.